This T cell receptor (beta chain) was observed in a study of T cell responses to AZD1222 COVID-19 vaccine. TCRdb's table, derived via immunoSEQ multiplex PCR, lists solely in-frame clones and lacks some. The profile shows 120,000 or so clones, 85% to 95% of them singletons. The V gene lost 0 bases and the J gene lost 10 bases, with 16 bases spanning the gap. The CDR3 loop spans 16 amino acids. CDR1 and CDR2 (germline): LGHDT, YNNKEL (reference sequence). The TCR comes from an adult in good health. The V and J genes are TRBV3-1 (or the pseudogene TRBV3-2) and TRBJ1-6, with D possibly being TRBD1 (5 bases). Sequences were derived from peripheral blood, sampled on day 0 of AZD1222 vaccination. The CDR3 sequence is CASSQDRVRERSPLHF. The CDR3 nucleotides read TGTGCCAGCAGCCAAGATCGGGTCAGGGAGCGGTCACCCCTCCACTTT.